The rows below give T cell receptor beta chains drawn from one sample of a study of neurological immune-mediated disorders. TCRdb itself ran the 5' RACE reads through MiXCR, one entry per CDR3 protein. The sample yields around 48,000 distinct CDR3 sequences, 9% to 12% seen once. The sample taken for sequencing was PBMCs. These receptors were taken from a woman in her thirties or forties with HTLV-1-associated myelopathy (HAM/TSP). The CDR3 runs from the conserved cysteine through the conserved F or W. The order of the fields is V gene, clone size, D gene, J gene, CDR3 protein, CDR3 DNA. D genes are given only for firm matches. Clone size is given as once, few or many counts, or a class when the clone is expanded.

v_gene: TRBV6-1; abundance: many; d_gene: TRBD1; j_gene: TRBJ1-5; CDR3aa: CASSYAQGANQPQHF; CDR3nt: TGTGCCAGCAGTTACGCTCAGGGGGCGAATCAGCCCCAGCATTTT
v_gene: TRBV5-1; abundance: many; d_gene: NA; j_gene: TRBJ2-2; CDR3aa: CASSSKRQPLTYTGELFF; CDR3nt: TGCGCCAGCAGCTCGAAAAGACAACCACTGACGTACACCGGGGAGCTGTTTTTT
v_gene: TRBV19; abundance: few; d_gene: NA; j_gene: TRBJ1-3; CDR3aa: CASSLVGASGNTIYF; CDR3nt: TGTGCCAGTAGTTTAGTCGGTGCCTCTGGAAACACCATATATTTT
v_gene: TRBV12-3/TRBV12-4; abundance: many; d_gene: NA; j_gene: TRBJ2-1; CDR3aa: CASTGLSSYNEQFF; CDR3nt: TGTGCCAGCACCGGGTTGAGCTCCTACAATGAGCAGTTCTTC
v_gene: TRBV6-6; abundance: many; d_gene: TRBD1; j_gene: TRBJ1-2; CDR3aa: CASDSVDRGHGYTF; CDR3nt: TGTGCCAGCGACAGCGTCGACAGGGGGCATGGCTACACCTTC
v_gene: TRBV24-1; abundance: many; d_gene: NA; j_gene: TRBJ2-5; CDR3aa: CATSAPGDWETQYF; CDR3nt: TGTGCCACCAGTGCCCCGGGGGACTGGGAGACCCAGTACTTC
v_gene: TRBV18; abundance: many; d_gene: NA; j_gene: TRBJ2-5; CDR3aa: CASSPAGLVQETQYF; CDR3nt: TGTGCCAGCTCACCGGCGGGGCTAGTCCAAGAGACCCAGTACTTC
v_gene: TRBV4-2; abundance: many; d_gene: TRBD1; j_gene: TRBJ2-7; CDR3aa: CASSQEQGYEQYF; CDR3nt: TGTGCCAGCAGCCAGGAACAGGGGTACGAGCAGTACTTC
v_gene: TRBV5-1; abundance: many; d_gene: NA; j_gene: TRBJ2-3; CDR3aa: CASSLGFEDTQYF; CDR3nt: TGCGCCAGCAGCTTGGGGTTTGAGGATACGCAGTATTTT
v_gene: TRBV29-1; abundance: few; d_gene: NA; j_gene: TRBJ2-2; CDR3aa: CSVAIIGAGELFF; CDR3nt: TGCAGCGTTGCTATTATCGGGGCCGGGGAGCTGTTTTTT
v_gene: TRBV10-3; abundance: many; d_gene: NA; j_gene: TRBJ2-1; CDR3aa: CAISEGTYNEQFF; CDR3nt: TGTGCCATCAGTGAGGGCACTTACAATGAGCAGTTCTTC
v_gene: TRBV6-2/TRBV6-3; abundance: many; d_gene: NA; j_gene: TRBJ2-1; CDR3aa: CASSPRVAEQFF; CDR3nt: TGTGCCAGCAGCCCCAGGGTTGCTGAGCAGTTCTTC
v_gene: TRBV20-1; abundance: many; d_gene: NA; j_gene: TRBJ2-7; CDR3aa: CSARQGTTYEQYF; CDR3nt: TGCAGTGCTAGACAGGGGACCACCTACGAGCAGTACTTC
v_gene: TRBV5-1; abundance: many; d_gene: NA; j_gene: TRBJ2-2; CDR3aa: CASSLIAGTTGELFF; CDR3nt: TGCGCCAGCAGCCTTATCGCAGGGACCACCGGGGAGCTGTTTTTT
v_gene: TRBV7-2; abundance: few; d_gene: NA; j_gene: TRBJ2-3; CDR3aa: CASSLTGYTDTQYF; CDR3nt: TGTGCCAGCAGCTTGACAGGATACACAGATACGCAGTATTTT
v_gene: TRBV7-2; abundance: many; d_gene: NA; j_gene: TRBJ1-2; CDR3aa: CASSLGDERGYTF; CDR3nt: TGTGCCAGCAGCTTAGGGGATGAACGAGGCTACACCTTC
v_gene: TRBV10-2; abundance: many; d_gene: NA; j_gene: TRBJ1-4; CDR3aa: CASSEQGEKLFF; CDR3nt: TGCGCCAGCAGTGAACAGGGTGAAAAACTGTTTTTT
v_gene: TRBV6-2/TRBV6-3; abundance: many; d_gene: NA; j_gene: TRBJ1-5; CDR3aa: CASSYSVSGNQPQHF; CDR3nt: TGTGCCAGCAGTTACTCGGTGTCGGGAAATCAGCCCCAGCATTTT
v_gene: TRBV5-1; abundance: many; d_gene: TRBD1; j_gene: TRBJ2-7; CDR3aa: CATSGQGGNEQYF; CDR3nt: TGCGCCACCTCGGGACAGGGTGGCAACGAGCAGTACTTC
v_gene: TRBV2; abundance: few; d_gene: TRBD1; j_gene: TRBJ1-4; CDR3aa: CASSERDRGNEKLFF; CDR3nt: TGTGCCAGCAGTGAAAGGGACAGGGGAAATGAAAAACTGTTTTTT
v_gene: TRBV3-1; abundance: many; d_gene: TRBD2; j_gene: TRBJ2-1; CDR3aa: CASSQGGRGNEQFF; CDR3nt: TGTGCCAGCAGCCAAGGTGGGAGGGGCAATGAGCAGTTCTTC
v_gene: TRBV5-1; abundance: many; d_gene: NA; j_gene: TRBJ2-7; CDR3aa: CASSLRQGPYEQYF; CDR3nt: TGCGCCAGCAGCTTACGGCAGGGTCCCTACGAGCAGTACTTC